The TCR beta chain described here comes from a study of identifying expanded T cells in peripheral blood. Germline V gives CDR1 SQVTM, CDR2 ANQGSEA. V was shortened by 4 bases and J by 5 bases, with 15 bases between the two germline ends. The CDR3 covers 14 residues. The data were produced by immunoSEQ multiplex PCR, yet TCRdb's version contains in-frame clones alone and is incomplete. Altogether 85,000 to 100,000 clones are present, about 91% being singletons, with the ten largest covering under 4.5%. During the collection period, no donor immune events like infections were recorded. The chain uses TRBV29-1 and TRBJ1-5; the D is unclear. This clonotype originated in a person between 18 and 75 years old in good health. The sample comprised blood. CDR3 coding DNA: TGCAGCGTTGCCTATGGAGGGTTGCATCAGCCCCAGCATTTT. It is translated as CSVAYGGLHQPQHF. Full variable domain (outside the CDR3, taken from reference TRBV29-1 and TRBJ1-5): SAVISQKPSRDICQRGTSLTIQCQVDSQVTMMFWYRQQPGQSLTLIATANQGSEATYESGFVIDKFPISRPNLTFSTLTVSNMSPEDSSIYLCSVAYGGLHQPQHFGDGTRLSIL.